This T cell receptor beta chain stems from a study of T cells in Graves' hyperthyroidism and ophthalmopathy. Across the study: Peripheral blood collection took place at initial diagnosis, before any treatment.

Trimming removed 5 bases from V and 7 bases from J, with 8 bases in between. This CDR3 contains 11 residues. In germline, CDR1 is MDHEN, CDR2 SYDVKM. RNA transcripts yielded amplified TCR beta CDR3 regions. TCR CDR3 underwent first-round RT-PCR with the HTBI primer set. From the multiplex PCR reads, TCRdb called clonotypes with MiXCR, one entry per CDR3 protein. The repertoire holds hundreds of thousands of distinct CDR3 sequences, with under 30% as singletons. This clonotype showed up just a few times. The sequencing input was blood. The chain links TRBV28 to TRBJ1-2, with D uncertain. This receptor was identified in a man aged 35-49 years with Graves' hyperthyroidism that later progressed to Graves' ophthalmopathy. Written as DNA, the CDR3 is TGTGCCAGCAGTCCAACCTCTGGCTACACCTTC. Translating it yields CASSPTSGYTF.